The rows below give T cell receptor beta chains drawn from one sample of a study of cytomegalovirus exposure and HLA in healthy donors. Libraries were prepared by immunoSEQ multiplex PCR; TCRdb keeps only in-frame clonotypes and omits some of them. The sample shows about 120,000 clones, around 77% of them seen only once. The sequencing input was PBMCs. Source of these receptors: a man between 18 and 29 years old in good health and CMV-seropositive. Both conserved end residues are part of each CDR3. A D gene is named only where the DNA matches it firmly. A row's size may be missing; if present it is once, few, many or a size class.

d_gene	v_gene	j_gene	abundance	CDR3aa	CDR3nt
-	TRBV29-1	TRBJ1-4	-	CSVEDRRTNEKLFF	TGCAGCGTTGAAGACCGGAGGACTAATGAAAAACTGTTTTTT
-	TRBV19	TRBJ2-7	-	CASSVTEYEQYF	TGTGCCAGTAGTGTCACAGAATACGAGCAGTACTTC
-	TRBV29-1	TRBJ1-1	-	CSIWRGEAAFF	TGCAGCATTTGGAGGGGAGAGGCAGCTTTCTTT
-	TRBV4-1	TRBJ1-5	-	CASSQTDRTSNQPQHF	TGCGCCAGCAGCCAGACCGACAGGACGAGCAATCAGCCCCAGCATTTT
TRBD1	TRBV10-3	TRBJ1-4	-	CAISGGTGTGEKLFF	TGTGCCATCAGCGGAGGGACAGGCACTGGTGAAAAACTGTTTTTT
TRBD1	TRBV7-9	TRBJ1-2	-	CASGHRGSNYGYTF	TGTGCCAGCGGACACAGGGGAAGCAACTATGGCTACACCTTC
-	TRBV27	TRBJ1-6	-	CASSYQGISPLHF	TGTGCCAGCAGTTATCAGGGGATTTCACCCCTCCACTTT
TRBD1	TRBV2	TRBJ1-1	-	CARQGENTEAFF	TGTGCCAGACAGGGGGAGAACACTGAAGCTTTCTTT
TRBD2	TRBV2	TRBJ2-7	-	CASSLTSGGPMHLF	TGTGCCAGCAGTTTAACTAGCGGGGGGCCGATGCACCTCTTC
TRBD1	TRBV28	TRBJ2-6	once	CASRITGAGANVLTF	TGTGCCAGCAGAATTACAGGGGCTGGGGCCAACGTCCTGACTTTC
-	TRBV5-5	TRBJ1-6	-	CASSPHRYNSPLHF	TGTGCCAGCAGCCCACACAGATATAATTCACCCCTCCACTTT
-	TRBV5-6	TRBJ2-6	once	CASSSTLSGANGLTF	TGTGCCAGCAGCTCGACACTTTCTGGGGCCAACGGCCTGACTTTC
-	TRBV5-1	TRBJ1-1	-	CASSLGGRKEAFF	TGCGCCAGCAGCTTGGGGGGGAGGAAGGAAGCTTTCTTT
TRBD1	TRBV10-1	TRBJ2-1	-	CASSDRGEQFF	TGCGCCAGCAGTGACAGGGGGGAGCAGTTCTTC
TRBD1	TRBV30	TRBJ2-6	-	CAWSWGTVSGANVLTF	TGTGCCTGGAGTTGGGGGACAGTTTCTGGGGCCAACGTCCTGACTTTC
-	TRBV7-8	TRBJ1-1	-	CASSLPNMNTEAFF	TGTGCCAGCAGCTTACCCAACATGAACACTGAAGCTTTCTTT
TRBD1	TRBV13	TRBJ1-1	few	CASSPGDRNTEAFF	TGTGCCAGCAGCCCCGGGGACAGGAACACTGAAGCTTTCTTT
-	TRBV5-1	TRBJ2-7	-	CASSLDRDYEQYF	TGCGCCAGCAGCTTAGACCGGGACTACGAGCAGTACTTC
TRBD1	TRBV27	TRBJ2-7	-	CASSLVTGVEQYF	TGTGCCAGCAGCCTAGTGACAGGGGTCGAGCAGTACTTC
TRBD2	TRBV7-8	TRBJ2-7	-	CASSLGAGGGYEQYF	TGTGCCAGCAGCCTCGGAGCGGGAGGGGGTTACGAGCAGTACTTC
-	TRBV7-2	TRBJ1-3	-	CASSTQGVLGTIYF	TGTGCCAGCAGCACACAGGGAGTCCTCGGCACCATATATTTT
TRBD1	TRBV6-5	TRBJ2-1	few	CASSRDSPSYNEQFF	TGTGCCAGCAGTCGGGACAGCCCCTCCTACAATGAGCAGTTCTTC
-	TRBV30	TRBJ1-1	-	CAWSVLLRTEAFF	TGTGCCTGGAGTGTACTTCTGAGGACTGAAGCTTTCTTT
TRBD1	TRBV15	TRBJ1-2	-	CATSRGGRQGRTYGYTF	TGTGCCACCAGCAGAGGGGGTCGACAGGGGAGGACCTATGGCTACACCTTC
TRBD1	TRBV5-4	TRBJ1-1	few	CASSGNRGSNTEAFF	TGTGCCAGCAGCGGTAACAGGGGAAGTAACACTGAAGCTTTCTTT
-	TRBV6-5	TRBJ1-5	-	CASRNRGISNQPQHF	TGTGCCAGCAGAAACCGGGGGATTAGCAATCAGCCCCAGCATTTT
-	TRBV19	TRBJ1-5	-	CASSPGPGGNQPQHF	TGTGCCAGTAGCCCGGGTCCCGGCGGCAATCAGCCCCAGCATTTT
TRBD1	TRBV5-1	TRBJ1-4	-	CASSLLGGSEKLFF	TGCGCCAGCAGCTTGTTAGGGGGCAGTGAAAAACTGTTTTTT
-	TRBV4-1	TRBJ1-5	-	CASAQGLGQPQHF	TGCGCCAGCGCCCAGGGACTAGGGCAGCCCCAGCATTTT
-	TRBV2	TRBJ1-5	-	CASSDGVTGYSNQPQHF	TGTGCCAGCAGTGATGGTGTGACAGGCTATAGCAATCAGCCCCAGCATTTT
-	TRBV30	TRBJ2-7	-	CAWDQGYEQYF	TGTGCCTGGGACCAGGGGTACGAGCAGTACTTC
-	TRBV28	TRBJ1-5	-	CASSLVPGFGNQPQHF	TGTGCCAGCAGTTTAGTCCCGGGTTTTGGGAATCAGCCCCAGCATTTT
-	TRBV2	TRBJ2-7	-	CASSPEMGRPGSYEQYF	TGTGCCAGCAGTCCCGAAATGGGGAGGCCCGGATCCTACGAGCAGTACTTC
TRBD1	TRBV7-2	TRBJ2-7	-	CASSFGTGSYEQYF	TGTGCCAGCAGCTTTGGGACAGGGTCCTACGAGCAGTACTTC
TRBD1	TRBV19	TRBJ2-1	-	CASSPLGGTGPVAVYNEQFF	TGTGCCAGTAGCCCCCTGGGCGGGACAGGGCCGGTAGCGGTCTACAATGAGCAGTTCTTC
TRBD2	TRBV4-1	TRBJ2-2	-	CASSQDRTSATTGELFF	TGCGCCAGCAGCCAAGATAGGACTAGCGCAACCACCGGGGAGCTGTTTTTT
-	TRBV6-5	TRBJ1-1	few	CASRTGSEAFF	TGTGCCAGCAGAACAGGGTCTGAAGCTTTCTTT
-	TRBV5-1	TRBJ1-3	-	CASSLNRGPSGNTIYF	TGCGCCAGCAGCTTGAATCGGGGTCCCTCTGGAAACACCATATATTTT
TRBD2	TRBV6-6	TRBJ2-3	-	CASSYSLAEGTDTQYF	TGTGCCAGCAGTTACTCACTAGCGGAGGGCACAGATACGCAGTATTTT
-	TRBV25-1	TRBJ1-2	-	CASSDTGSRGYTF	TGTGCCAGCAGCGATACAGGGTCTAGAGGCTACACCTTC
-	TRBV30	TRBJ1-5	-	CAWSVRNQPQHF	TGTGCCTGGAGTGTACGGAATCAGCCCCAGCATTTT
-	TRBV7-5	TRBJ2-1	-	CARSSQRESAYNEQFF	TGTGCCAGAAGCTCGCAGCGGGAAAGCGCCTACAATGAGCAGTTCTTC
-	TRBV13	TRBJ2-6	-	CASNGFSGANVLTF	TGTGCCAGCAACGGTTTCTCTGGGGCCAACGTCCTGACTTTC
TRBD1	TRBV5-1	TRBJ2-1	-	CASSLEDRFNEQFF	TGCGCCAGCAGCTTGGAGGACAGGTTCAATGAGCAGTTCTTC
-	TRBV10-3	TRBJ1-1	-	CAISESGGQRDKAFF	TGTGCCATCAGTGAGTCCGGGGGGCAAAGGGATAAAGCTTTCTTT